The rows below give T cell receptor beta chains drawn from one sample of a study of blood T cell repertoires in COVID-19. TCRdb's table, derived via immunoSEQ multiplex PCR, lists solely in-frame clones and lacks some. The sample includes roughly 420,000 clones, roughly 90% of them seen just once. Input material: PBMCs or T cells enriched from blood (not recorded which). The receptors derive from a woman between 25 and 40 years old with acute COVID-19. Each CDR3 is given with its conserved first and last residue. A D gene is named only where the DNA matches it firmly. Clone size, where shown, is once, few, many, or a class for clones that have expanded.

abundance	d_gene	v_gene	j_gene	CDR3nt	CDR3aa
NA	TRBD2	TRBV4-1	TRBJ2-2	TGCGCCAGCAGCCAAGGACTAGCCGGTCGCGGGGAGCTGTTTTTT	CASSQGLAGRGELFF
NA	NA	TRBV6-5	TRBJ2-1	TGTGCACGGGTCAACAATGAGCAGTTCTTC	CARVNNEQFF
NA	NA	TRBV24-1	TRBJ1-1	TGTGCCACCAGTGGGGGGGGAGGGACTGAAGCTTTCTTT	CATSGGGGTEAFF
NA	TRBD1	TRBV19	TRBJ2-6	TGTGCCAGTGCGGACAGGCTAAACTCTGGGGCCAACGTCCTGACTTTC	CASADRLNSGANVLTF
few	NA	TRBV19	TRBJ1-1	TGTGCCAGTAGTATTGGACAGAACACTGAAGCTTTCTTT	CASSIGQNTEAFF
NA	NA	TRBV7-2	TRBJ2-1	TGTGCCAGCAGCTTAGTCCCTCTAGAGTCCTACAATGAGCAGTTCTTC	CASSLVPLESYNEQFF
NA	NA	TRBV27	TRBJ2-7	TGTGCCAGCAGTTTATTCGGCAACGGGTACGAGCAGTACTTC	CASSLFGNGYEQYF
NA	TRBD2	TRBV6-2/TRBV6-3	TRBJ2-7	TGTGCCAGCAGTTACTCTGGACTAGCGTCCTACGAGCAGTACTTC	CASSYSGLASYEQYF
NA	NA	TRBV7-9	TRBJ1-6	TGTGCCAGCAGCCTCAGGGTGGGTAATGGTAATTCACCCCTCCACTTT	CASSLRVGNGNSPLHF
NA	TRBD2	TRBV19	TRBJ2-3	TGTGCCAGTAATATACGGGGGGGCAGTGGAGATACGCAGTATTTT	CASNIRGGSGDTQYF
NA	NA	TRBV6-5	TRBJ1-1	TGTGCCAGCAGTTGGGGCCCGAACACTGAAGCTTTCTTT	CASSWGPNTEAFF
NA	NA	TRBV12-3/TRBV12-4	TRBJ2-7	TGTGCCAGCAGTCTGGAGCAGTACTTC	CASSLEQYF
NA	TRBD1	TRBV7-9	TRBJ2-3	TGTGCCAGCAGCGAACGACAGGGCGCGCGGACCCCTAGCACAGATACGCAGTATTTT	CASSERQGARTPSTDTQYF
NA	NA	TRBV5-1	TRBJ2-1	TGCGCCAGCAGCGCGGACAGTCTAAATGAGCAGTTCTTC	CASSADSLNEQFF
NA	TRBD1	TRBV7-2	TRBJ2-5	TGTGCCAGCAGCTTAGGACAGGGGGCGCGGGAGACCCAGTACTTC	CASSLGQGARETQYF
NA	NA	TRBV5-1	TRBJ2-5	TGCGCCAGCAGCTGGCAGGGCGAAGAGACCCAGTACTTC	CASSWQGEETQYF
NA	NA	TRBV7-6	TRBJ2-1	TGTGCCAGCAGCTTACGGGGCGGGGGCGCTTACAATGAGCAGTTCTTC	CASSLRGGGAYNEQFF
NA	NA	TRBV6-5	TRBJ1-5	TGTGCCGCTCGGGTTAGCAATCAGCCCCAGCATTTT	CAARVSNQPQHF
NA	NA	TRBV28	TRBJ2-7	TGTGCCAGCAGTTTAGATCCAGGGTCCAACGAGCAGTACTTC	CASSLDPGSNEQYF
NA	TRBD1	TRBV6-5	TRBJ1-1	TGTGCCAGCAGTTACCCCGGACAGGGGAGGACTGAAGCTTTCTTT	CASSYPGQGRTEAFF
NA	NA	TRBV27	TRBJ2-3	TGTGCCAGCAGTTTGAATGGGGCCATGGAGCAGTATTTT	CASSLNGAMEQYF
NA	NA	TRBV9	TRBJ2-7	TGTGCCAGCAGCGTAGCTGCAGGATCCTACGAGCAGTACTTC	CASSVAAGSYEQYF
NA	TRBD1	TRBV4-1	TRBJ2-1	TGCGCCAGCAGCCAAGATCTGAGGGACAGGTACAATGAGCAGTTCTTC	CASSQDLRDRYNEQFF
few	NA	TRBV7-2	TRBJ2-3	TGTGCCAGCAGCCCAGGGGTGCGAGATACGCAGTATTTT	CASSPGVRDTQYF
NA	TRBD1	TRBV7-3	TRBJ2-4	TGTGCCAGCAGCCCAGGACAGGGGCCCAAAAACATTCAGTACTTC	CASSPGQGPKNIQYF
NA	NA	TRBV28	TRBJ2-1	TGTGCCAGCAGTTTACGTGGCGGGCCAAACAATGAGCAGTTCTTC	CASSLRGGPNNEQFF
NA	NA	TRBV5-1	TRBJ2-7	TGCGCCAGCAGCTTGGAGGCAGGGTCGGCCTACGAGCAGTACTTC	CASSLEAGSAYEQYF
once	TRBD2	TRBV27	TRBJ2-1	TGTGCCAGCGCGACTAGCAAGAGCTCCTACAATGAGCAGTTCTTC	CASATSKSSYNEQFF
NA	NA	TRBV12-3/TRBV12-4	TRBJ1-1	TGTGCCAGCAGTTTACAGGGGCCTTTCTATTTCTTT	CASSLQGPFYFF
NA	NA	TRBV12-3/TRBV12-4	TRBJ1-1	TGTGCCAGCAGTCTCGCTCGGGTCACTGAAGCTTTCTTT	CASSLARVTEAFF
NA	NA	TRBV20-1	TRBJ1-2	TGCAGTGCTAGTGTAGACAGCTCGGTGGGGTACTATGGCTACACCTTC	CSASVDSSVGYYGYTF
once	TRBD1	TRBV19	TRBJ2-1	TGTGCCAGTATTGGGACAGGGGGGAACAATGAGCAGTTCTTC	CASIGTGGNNEQFF